Each of the 22 T cell receptor beta chains below was sequenced from the same sample in a study of spatial heterogeneity in lung cancer. TCRdb reprocessed the 5' RACE reads with MiXCR, giving one entry per CDR3 protein. The table has about 9,600 distinct CDR3 sequences, 12% seen once; the top ten hold 8% to 11%. The sample's time point: sample taken at primary tumor resection. Their recognized antigens are unknown. Notes on the study in general: Tumoral mutation counts were tracked by counts of expanded intratumoral alpha and beta TCRs.

This material consisted of lung tumor tissue, taken at surgery. Receptors were obtained from a male donor with early-stage non-small cell lung cancer.

By share, this clonotype counts as medium-sized. J is TRBJ2-3 and V is TRBV28; no firm D call. Germline values: CDR1 MDHEN, CDR2 SYDVKM. Trimming took off 7 bases at V and 4 bases at J, with 18 bases between the two ends. This CDR3 spans 15 amino acids. The CDR3, as DNA: TGTGCCAGCACCGGACGGGCCAACTTCCCAGATACGCAGTATTTT. Protein sequence: CASTGRANFPDTQYF.

The count of this clonotype is one. The chain recombines TRBV27 with TRBJ2-1; TRBD2 agrees at 7 bases. The CDR3 extends over 17 amino acids. CDR1 is MNHEY, CDR2 SMNVEV, per germline (reference sequence). With 2 bases clipped from V and 4 bases from J, the junction kept 11 bases outside the gene matches. The CDR3 DNA reads as TGTGCCAGCAGTTTAACCCCGGGAGGTGCAGCTTACAATGAGCAGTTCTTC. It encodes CASSLTPGGAAYNEQFF.

The rearrangement links TRBV6-2 or TRBV6-3 to TRBJ2-3, with no clear D. Germline V lookup: CDR1 MNHEY, CDR2 SVGEGT. There are 15 residues in the CDR3. V was pared by 7 bases and J by 0 bases, with 14 bases between. DNA of the CDR3: TGTGCCAGCAACGGTGGCGACGCTAGCACAGATACGCAGTATTTT. It is translated as CASNGGDASTDTQYF.

This clonotype was seen at least ten times. CDR3 sequence reads: CASSPGTGRDERKLFF. The CDR3 coding sequence is TGTGCCAGCAGTCCTGGGACAGGGCGGGATGAGAGGAAACTGTTTTTT. The chain recombines TRBV27 with TRBJ1-4; 9 bases map to TRBD1. The germline CDR1 and CDR2 sequences are MNHEY and SMNVEV (reference sequence). CDR3 length equals 16 residues. V was pared by 5 bases and J by 11 bases, with 15 bases of the junction left unmatched. The full variable domain, its missing parts supplied by reference TRBV27 and TRBJ1-4, is EAQVTQNPRYLITVTGKKLTVTCSQNMNHEYMSWYRQDPGLGLRQIYYSMNVEVTDKGDVPEGYKVSRKEKRNFPLILESPSPNQTSLYFCASSPGTGRDERKLFFGSGTQLSVL.

This clonotype was detected ten times or more. The rearrangement joins TRBV18 to TRBJ2-4; D call uncertain. The V gene's germline CDR1 is KGHSH and CDR2 LQKENI. V was trimmed by 1 base and J by 2 bases, leaving 9 bases between them. The CDR3 has 15 amino acids. CDR3 region: CASSPQRLSKNIQYF. Written as DNA, the CDR3 is TGTGCCAGCTCACCACAAAGATTATCCAAAAACATTCAGTACTTC.

This rearrangement joins TRBV12-3 or TRBV12-4 to TRBJ2-2; the match to TRBD1 covers 7 bases. The V gene end was trimmed by 5 bases and the J gene end by 4 bases; junction bases not matched to a gene: 13. This CDR3 is built from 17 residues. The chain's CDR3 is CASSPIQGSPSTGELFF. The CDR3 region has the DNA TGTGCCAGCAGTCCGATACAGGGGTCCCCGAGCACCGGGGAGCTGTTTTTT.

This clonotype was seen a handful of times. The V gene is TRBV6-5, the J gene TRBJ2-7; D not certain. Germline-derived CDR1 and CDR2 are MNHEY and SVGAGI. The V end was cut by 0 bases, the J end by 1 base, with 10 bases between. The CDR3 has 15 amino acids. CDR3 nucleotide sequence: TGTGCCAGCAGTTACTCTTCCTTTGGGTCCTACGAGCAGTACTTC. Its translation is CASSYSSFGSYEQYF.

In its sample, this clonotype is medium-sized. The J gene is TRBJ2-1, the V gene TRBV25-1; unclear D gene. V shed 2 bases and J shed 1 base, with 9 bases lying between them. This CDR3 is 15 amino acids long. Germline V gene data show CDR1 as MGHDK and CDR2 as SYGVNS. This CDR3 is CASSERQRSYNEQFF. CDR3 sequence (DNA): TGTGCCAGCAGTGAACGCCAGCGTTCCTACAATGAGCAGTTCTTC.

By share, this clonotype ranks as medium-sized. The DNA for the CDR3 is TGTGCCAGCAGCTCGACTAGCGGGCAAGAGACCCAGTACTTC. Encoded protein: CASSSTSGQETQYF. V and J are TRBV11-2 and TRBJ2-5; TRBD2 aligns across 10 bases. V dropped 4 bases and J dropped 2; count of bases not matched to a gene: 1. CDR1 is SGHAT and CDR2 is FQNNGV in the germline V gene. CDR3 length equals 14 residues.

Within the sample, this clonotype is large (0.1 to 1%). The chain has TRBV4-3 and TRBJ2-1; D ambiguous. V dropped 0 bases and J dropped 0 bases, with 6 bases sitting between them. This CDR3 comprises 15 residues. CDR1 is LGHNA and CDR2 is YSLEER in the germline V gene. The CDR3 here is CASSQDWGSYNEQFF. The DNA of the CDR3 is TGCGCCAGCAGCCAAGATTGGGGCTCCTACAATGAGCAGTTCTTC.

In its sample, this clonotype ranks as medium-sized. The chain has TRBV27 and TRBJ2-5, with TRBD1 identical over 7 bases. Looked up from germline, CDR1 is MNHEY and CDR2 is SMNVEV (reference sequence). There are 15 residues in the CDR3. The ends lost 5 bases at V and 1 base at J; junction bases unmatched: 7. The CDR3 here is CASSKRQGPQETQYF. Written as DNA, the CDR3 is TGTGCCAGCAGTAAACGACAGGGCCCCCAAGAGACCCAGTACTTC.

Judged by abundance, this clonotype is medium-sized. The chain recombines TRBV11-3 with TRBJ2-1; 7 nucleotides match TRBD1. The CDR3 totals 14 residues. In germline, CDR1 is SGHNT, CDR2 YENEEA. The V gene end was trimmed by 3 bases and the J gene end by 7 bases; junction bases not matched to a gene: 6. CDR3 sequence: CASSFTGVRNEQFF. The CDR3 DNA sequence: TGTGCCAGCAGCTTTACAGGGGTCAGGAATGAGCAGTTCTTC.

The rearrangement links TRBV6-5 to TRBJ1-6, with a tentative D call TRBD1 (5 bases). Deletions cut 0 bases from V and 10 bases from J, with 13 bases between. CDR3 length equals 15 residues. The germline CDR1 and CDR2 sequences are MNHEY and SVGAGI. Here the CDR3 DNA reads TGTGCCAGCAGTTACTCGGTTGGGGGTAACTCACCCCTCCACTTT. Translated, it gives CASSYSVGGNSPLHF.

Of note for this clonotype: This may come from a read error, since a much larger clone is one base off. The gene calls are TRBV30 and TRBJ2-2; no definite D call. The CDR3 runs to 13 residues. Germline V CDR1 and CDR2: GTSNPN, SVGIG (reference sequence). V gave up 4 bases and J gave up 6 bases, with 12 bases separating them. Written as DNA, the CDR3 is TGTGCCTGGATGGCAGAGGAGCCCGGGGAGCTGTTTTTT. Protein product: CAWMAEEPGELFF.

This clonotype is medium-sized by share. The rearrangement links TRBV11-2 to TRBJ1-1; D is unclear. V lost 0 bases and J lost 5, with 16 bases in between. Germline V CDR1 and CDR2: SGHAT, FQNNGV. This CDR3 comprises 16 residues. The CDR3 DNA reads as TGTGCCAGCAGCTTAGAGGTGGGGATGGTTAGGACTGAAGCTTTCTTT. This sequence encodes CASSLEVGMVRTEAFF.

This clonotype qualifies as medium-sized. The chain uses TRBV12-3 or TRBV12-4 and TRBJ2-1; TRBD1 matches at 8 bases. V was clipped by 6 bases and J by 7 bases; unmatched bases: 8. This CDR3 has 14 residues. Here the CDR3 DNA reads TGTGCCAGCAGCCGAGGGACAGGTGGTAATGAGCAGTTCTTC. Protein: CASSRGTGGNEQFF.

There are many counts of this clonotype. The V gene is TRBV12-3 or TRBV12-4, the J gene TRBJ2-1; 9 nucleotides match TRBD1. Losses at the gene ends were 6 bases for V and 8 bases for J; bases not matched to a gene: 8. This CDR3 is 14 amino acids long. In DNA, the CDR3 is TGTGCCAGCAGGGGGACAGGGTCGGGGGATGAGCAGTTCTTC. It specifies CASRGTGSGDEQFF.

The sample holds many counts of this clonotype. This chain joins TRBV7-3 and TRBJ2-3; D may be TRBD1 (6 bases). CDR1 SGHTA and CDR2 FQGTGA come from the germline V gene. Trimming removed 5 bases at V and 9 bases at J, with 15 bases between. The CDR3 has 13 residues. DNA of the CDR3: TGTGCCAGCAGCCCTCCCACAGGGCGGACGCAGTATTTT. This codes for CASSPPTGRTQYF. The full variable domain, rest sourced from reference TRBV7-3 and TRBJ2-3, is GAGVSQTPSNKVTEKGKYVELRCDPISGHTALYWYRQSLGQGPEFLIYFQGTGAADDSGLPNDRFFAVRPEGSVSTLKIQRTERGDSAVYLCASSPPTGRTQYFGPGTRLTVL.

This clonotype was counted ten times or more. The chain carries TRBV30 and TRBJ1-3; D ambiguous. Trimming took off 2 bases at V and 5 bases at J, with 16 bases between the two ends. Germline values: CDR1 GTSNPN, CDR2 SVGIG (reference sequence). This CDR3 region has 15 residues. This chain's CDR3 is CAWSWWSRSRNTIYF. The CDR3 DNA follows: TGTGCCTGGAGTTGGTGGAGCCGAAGCCGAAACACCATATATTTT.

The chain carries TRBV6-6 and TRBJ1-5; 8 nucleotides line up with TRBD1. Per germline, CDR1 MNHNY and CDR2 SVGAGI (reference sequence). After removal of 7 bases from V and 7 bases from J, the junction contained 9 bases not matched to a gene. The CDR3 runs to 14 residues. For the CDR3, the DNA is TGTGCCAGCACCCCAGGACAGGGAGGGCAGCCCCAGCATTTT. This codes for CASTPGQGGQPQHF.

This chain joins TRBV29-1 and TRBJ2-3, with unresolved D. The V end was cut by 6 bases, the J end by 2 bases, with 12 bases between. CDR3 length: 13 residues. Germline V CDR1 and CDR2: SQVTM, ANQGSEA. CDR3 residues: CSVSRILTDTQYF. The CDR3 DNA follows: TGCAGCGTCTCTAGGATCCTCACAGATACGCAGTATTTT.

This clonotype was picked up many times. V and J are TRBV6-2 or TRBV6-3 and TRBJ2-5, with D perhaps matching TRBD1 (6 bases). Trimming cost V 9 bases and J 5 bases, with 16 bases left between them. Germline V gene sequence: CDR1 MNHEY, CDR2 SVGEGT. This CDR3 spans 13 amino acids. Written as DNA, the CDR3 is TGTGCCAGTGAAAAGGGGGTGAGGGAGACCCAGTACTTC. This gives the protein CASEKGVRETQYF.